The 18 T cell receptor beta chains below come from one sample, sequenced in a study of shared clonotypes between healthy human individuals. Sequencing was performed with immunoSEQ multiplex PCR; in TCRdb, only in-frame clones are kept and a portion is missing. This table holds about 680,000 clones, 73% found once. The sample consisted of memory CD4+ T cells sorted from blood. Subset here: CD45RA-negative fraction. These receptors were taken from a woman aged 25-40 years in good health.

The rearrangement links TRBV6-5 to TRBJ1-2; 9 bases map to TRBD1. The CDR3 loop spans 15 amino acids. The germline gives CDR1 MNHEY, CDR2 SVGAGI. The trim removed 5 bases at V and 3 bases at J, leaving 7 bases unmatched. CDR3 in DNA: TGTGCCAGCAGTACCACGGGACAGGGCGACTATGGCTACACCTTC. Translating it yields CASSTTGQGDYGYTF.

The chain couples TRBV5-1 to TRBJ2-7; D gene ambiguous. From germline, CDR1 is SGHRS and CDR2 YFSETQ. The CDR3 extends over 14 amino acids. The ends were cut back, 0 bases at V and 0 bases at J, with 7 bases in the middle. CDR3 nucleotides: TGCGCCAGCAGCTTGGATCGTAGCTCCTACGAGCAGTACTTC. It yields the protein CASSLDRSSYEQYF.

The genes are TRBV28 and TRBJ1-1; TRBD1 is a possible D gene (6 bases). The CDR3 extends over 16 amino acids. V lost 7 bases, J lost 3 bases, and 21 bases lay in between. Germline values: CDR1 MDHEN, CDR2 SYDVKM. This CDR3 reads CASKGSTGGPDTEAFF. The DNA for the CDR3 is TGTGCCAGCAAGGGGTCTACGGGGGGGCCGGACACTGAAGCTTTCTTT.

J is TRBJ2-7 and V is TRBV6-5; 7 bases are a match to TRBD2. The CDR3 consists of 14 residues. Looked up from germline, CDR1 is MNHEY and CDR2 is SVGAGI. V gave up 0 bases and J gave up 2 bases; unmatched junction bases: 1. CDR3 DNA: TGTGCCAGCAGTTACTCGCGGGAGACCTACGAGCAGTACTTC. Its protein product is CASSYSRETYEQYF.

This clone was detected a few times. V usage is TRBV9 and J usage is TRBJ1-4, with a tentative D call TRBD1 (5 bases). The CDR3 is made up of 14 amino acids. V lost 0 bases, J lost 11 bases, and 14 bases lay in between. From germline, CDR1 is SGDLS and CDR2 YYNGEE. CDR3 coding DNA: TGTGCCAGCAGCGTAGACCAGGGCTCAGCGAAACTGTTTTTT. Translating it yields CASSVDQGSAKLFF.

Worth noting for this clone: This may be a read error, as it is one base from a much larger clone. At the DNA level, this CDR3 is encoded by other sequences in the same sample as well. The V and J genes are TRBV2 and TRBJ2-3; unclear D gene. Trimming removed 6 bases from V and 2 bases from J, with 6 bases in between. CDR1 and CDR2 (germline): SNHLY, FYNNEI. This CDR3 contains 12 residues. This chain's CDR3 is CASRADTDTQYF. The CDR3 nucleotides are TGTGCCAGCAGGGCCGACACAGATACGCAGTATTTT.

The chain has TRBV5-1 and TRBJ2-1; D is possibly TRBD2 (6 bases). Germline loops: CDR1 SGHRS, CDR2 YFSETQ. The CDR3 is 15 residues long. V lost 3 bases and J 2 bases, leaving 12 bases between the germline ends. The DNA for the CDR3 is TGCGCCAGCAGCTGGGGAGGCTTAGCCTACAATGAGCAGTTCTTC. Its translation is CASSWGGLAYNEQFF.

The chain has TRBV4-1 and TRBJ1-3; D not certain. This CDR3 contains 16 residues. Trimming cost V 0 bases and J 3 bases, with 12 bases left between them. Looked up from germline, CDR1 is MGHRA and CDR2 is YSYEKL. The CDR3 loop is CASSQDEWGGGNTIYF. The CDR3 nucleotides read TGCGCCAGCAGCCAAGATGAATGGGGTGGTGGAAACACCATATATTTT.

This chain connects TRBV29-1 to TRBJ2-7; TRBD2 matches at 9 bases. The germline CDR1 and CDR2 sequences are SQVTM and ANQGSEA. Losses at the gene ends were 5 bases for V and 3 bases for J; bases not matched to a gene: 8. CDR3 length: 14 residues. In DNA form, the CDR3 reads TGCAGCGTTTCCCGACTAGCGGACCGCTACGAGCAGTACTTC. Translation gives CSVSRLADRYEQYF.

The gene calls are TRBV6-5 and TRBJ1-3, with D possibly matching TRBD1 (5 bases). Germline V gene lookup returns CDR1 MNHEY and CDR2 SVGAGI. Trimming removed 3 bases at V and 2 bases at J, with 11 bases between. CDR3 length: 15 residues. CDR3 in DNA: TGTGCCAGCAGTTATGACTGGGGGGCTGGAAACACCATATATTTT. This sequence encodes CASSYDWGAGNTIYF.

V is TRBV7-9 and J is TRBJ1-1, with 9 bases that match TRBD1. Germline V gene sequence: CDR1 SEHNR, CDR2 FQNEAQ (reference sequence). V lost 5 bases and J lost 1; bases outside the gene matches: 14. This CDR3 region has 18 residues. CDR3 in DNA: TGTGCCAGCAGCCCGGTCTTAATGGACAGGGGAGGGAACACTGAAGCTTTCTTT. Its translation: CASSPVLMDRGGNTEAFF.

This chain joins TRBV6-1 and TRBJ1-2, with 7 bases matching TRBD1. The CDR3 covers 13 residues. CDR1 is MNHNS, CDR2 SASEGT, per germline. The J segment lost 8 bases and the V segment lost 4 bases, leaving 7 bases of the junction unmatched. The CDR3 DNA reads as TGTGCCAGCAGTGTCCCAGGGGGGGTCGGCTACACCTTC. This sequence encodes CASSVPGGVGYTF.

The chain recombines TRBV11-3 with TRBJ2-3; perhaps TRBD2 as D (5 bases). Looked up from germline, CDR1 is SGHNT and CDR2 is YENEEA. The CDR3 loop spans 14 amino acids. V lost 1 base and J lost 0, with 5 bases in between. CDR3 nucleotide sequence: TGTGCCAGCAGCTTAGGGGAGAGCACAGATACGCAGTATTTT. This gives the protein CASSLGESTDTQYF. Full variable domain (rest looked up from reference TRBV11-3 and TRBJ2-3): EAGVVQSPRYKIIEKKQPVAFWCNPISGHNTLYWYLQNLGQGPELLIRYENEEAVDDSQLPKDRFSAERLKGVDSTLKIQPAELGDSAVYLCASSLGESTDTQYFGPGTRLTVL.

This rearrangement joins TRBV6-1 to TRBJ1-2; no reliable D call. Germline CDR1 is MNHNS and CDR2 is SASEGT. The CDR3 loop spans 14 amino acids. V was shortened by 1 base and J by 1 base, with 7 bases between the two germline ends. The CDR3 region is CASSEGEVNYGYTF. The CDR3 DNA is TGTGCCAGCAGTGAAGGGGAAGTTAACTATGGCTACACCTTC.

V and J are TRBV9 and TRBJ1-2, with D hard to call. The CDR3 totals 15 residues. Germline-derived CDR1 and CDR2 are SGDLS and YYNGEE. The germline V and J ends were trimmed by 2 bases and 4 bases, with 15 bases remaining between them. CDR3 sequence: CASSVGRTVLYGYTF. The CDR3 bases are TGTGCCAGCAGCGTTGGTAGGACGGTACTCTATGGCTACACCTTC.

This clone came up once. This chain connects TRBV30 to TRBJ2-1; D is perhaps TRBD1 (6 bases). This CDR3 has 13 amino acids. V was clipped by 3 bases and J by 7 bases, with 13 bases between them. Germline CDR1 GTSNPN, CDR2 SVGIG (reference sequence). DNA of the CDR3: TGTGCCTGGAGCAGCCAGGGGAAAAATGAGCAGTTCTTC. Translation: CAWSSQGKNEQFF.

The chain carries TRBV25-1 and TRBJ2-3; D is perhaps TRBD2 (5 bases). Germline-derived CDR1 and CDR2 are MGHDK and SYGVNS. Trimming took off 0 bases at V and 2 bases at J, with 9 bases between the two ends. The length of the CDR3 is 15 residues. In nucleotides, the CDR3 is TGTGCCAGCAGTGAATATCCGGACTTCACAGATACGCAGTATTTT. Protein product: CASSEYPDFTDTQYF.

The chain links TRBV11-2 to TRBJ2-7; D is perhaps TRBD1 (5 bases). CDR1 is SGHAT, CDR2 FQNNGV, per germline. CDR3 length equals 14 residues. Trimming removed 7 bases from V and 0 bases from J, with 13 bases in between. DNA of the CDR3: TGTGCCAGCAACTCAGGGCCGGGCTCCTACGAGCAGTACTTC. Translated: CASNSGPGSYEQYF.